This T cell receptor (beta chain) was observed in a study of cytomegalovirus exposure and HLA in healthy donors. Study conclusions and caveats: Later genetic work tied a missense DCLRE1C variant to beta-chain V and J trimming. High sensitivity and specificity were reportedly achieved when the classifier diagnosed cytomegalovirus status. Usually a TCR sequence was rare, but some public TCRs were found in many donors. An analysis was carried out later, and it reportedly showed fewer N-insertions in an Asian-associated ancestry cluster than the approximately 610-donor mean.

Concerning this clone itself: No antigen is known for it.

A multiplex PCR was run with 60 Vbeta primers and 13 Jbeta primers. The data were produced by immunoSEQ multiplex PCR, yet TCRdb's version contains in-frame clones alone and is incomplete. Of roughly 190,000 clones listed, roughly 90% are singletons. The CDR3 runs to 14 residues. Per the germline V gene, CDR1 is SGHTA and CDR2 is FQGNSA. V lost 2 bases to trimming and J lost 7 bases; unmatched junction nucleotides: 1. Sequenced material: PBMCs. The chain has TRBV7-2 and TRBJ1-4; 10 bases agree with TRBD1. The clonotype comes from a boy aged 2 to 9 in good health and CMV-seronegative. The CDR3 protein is CASSLWDRGEKLFF. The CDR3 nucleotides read TGTGCCAGCAGCTTATGGGACAGGGGTGAAAAACTGTTTTTT.